Listed below are T cell receptor beta chains from one sample, sequenced in a study of beta chain features in type 1 diabetes. TCRdb's copy holds only in-frame clones and misses some; the assay was immunoSEQ multiplex PCR. The sample has about 290,000 clones, about 7.8% seen once. The sequencing sample was made of central memory CD4+ T cells from blood. All receptors come from a woman under 30 in good health. The CDR3 runs from the conserved cysteine through the conserved F or W. Each record gives: CDR3 length, J gene, clone size, D gene, V gene, CDR3 DNA, CDR3 protein. A D gene is named only where the DNA matches it firmly. Clone size is shown for a subset of rows, as once, few, many or a class of expanded clone.

CDR3 length: 15; J gene: TRBJ1-5; clone size: few; D gene: -; V gene: TRBV7-2; CDR3 DNA: TGTGCCAGCAGCCCGAGGGGACGGGAGAATCAGCCCCAGCATTTT; CDR3 protein: CASSPRGRENQPQHF
CDR3 length: 16; J gene: TRBJ2-2; clone size: -; D gene: TRBD1; V gene: TRBV9; CDR3 DNA: TGTGCCAGCAGCGTATTCACAGGGGTTGGCACCGGGGAGCTGTTTTTT; CDR3 protein: CASSVFTGVGTGELFF
CDR3 length: 13; J gene: TRBJ1-2; clone size: -; D gene: -; V gene: TRBV5-1; CDR3 DNA: TGCGCCAGCAGCTTGACGGTGGTCAATGGCTACACCTTC; CDR3 protein: CASSLTVVNGYTF
CDR3 length: 15; J gene: TRBJ1-4; clone size: few; D gene: -; V gene: TRBV28; CDR3 DNA: TGTGCCAGCCAAGGACAAACCGCAACTAATGAAAAACTGTTTTTT; CDR3 protein: CASQGQTATNEKLFF
CDR3 length: 15; J gene: TRBJ2-7; clone size: -; D gene: -; V gene: TRBV5-1; CDR3 DNA: TGCGCCAGCAGCTTGGGTGGCGCATTTGACTACGAGCAGTACTTC; CDR3 protein: CASSLGGAFDYEQYF
CDR3 length: 12; J gene: TRBJ1-1; clone size: many; D gene: -; V gene: TRBV19; CDR3 DNA: TGTGCCAGTAGTACGTACTCCCGTCTGGCTTTCTTT; CDR3 protein: CASSTYSRLAFF
CDR3 length: 13; J gene: TRBJ2-5; clone size: once; D gene: TRBD1; V gene: TRBV11-1; CDR3 DNA: TGTGCCAGCAGTAACCCACAGGGGCGCGGCGCGTACTTC; CDR3 protein: CASSNPQGRGAYF
CDR3 length: 13; J gene: TRBJ1-2; clone size: few; D gene: -; V gene: TRBV29-1; CDR3 DNA: TGCAGCGCCTCGGACGGACTGAACTATGGCTACACCTTC; CDR3 protein: CSASDGLNYGYTF
CDR3 length: 15; J gene: TRBJ2-1; clone size: -; D gene: TRBD2; V gene: TRBV19; CDR3 DNA: TGTGCCAGTACCAACCTAGCGGCTATGAAGAATGAGCAGTTCTTC; CDR3 protein: CASTNLAAMKNEQFF
CDR3 length: 14; J gene: TRBJ1-3; clone size: -; D gene: -; V gene: TRBV28; CDR3 DNA: TGTGCCAGCAGCGGCGCGGGGACCGGAAACACCATATATTTT; CDR3 protein: CASSGAGTGNTIYF
CDR3 length: 16; J gene: TRBJ2-7; clone size: -; D gene: -; V gene: TRBV19; CDR3 DNA: TGTGCCAGTAGTACTTACTCGGTCTGGAGCGTCTACGAGCAGTACTTC; CDR3 protein: CASSTYSVWSVYEQYF
CDR3 length: 17; J gene: TRBJ2-2; clone size: many; D gene: TRBD1; V gene: TRBV23-1; CDR3 DNA: TGCGCCAGCAGTCAAACTCGGACAGGGGTGAACACCGGGGAGCTGTTTTTT; CDR3 protein: CASSQTRTGVNTGELFF
CDR3 length: 13; J gene: TRBJ2-2; clone size: -; D gene: -; V gene: TRBV5-1; CDR3 DNA: TGCGCCAGCACCAGGGTTGATGCTGGGGAGCTGTTTTTT; CDR3 protein: CASTRVDAGELFF
CDR3 length: 12; J gene: TRBJ2-1; clone size: few; D gene: -; V gene: TRBV5-1; CDR3 DNA: TGCGCCAGCAGCGCGGGGTCCAATGAGCAGTTCTTC; CDR3 protein: CASSAGSNEQFF
CDR3 length: 16; J gene: TRBJ2-1; clone size: few; D gene: -; V gene: TRBV5-6; CDR3 DNA: TGTGCCAGCAGCCACCCAGCGAGGGCGAGTTACAATGAGCAGTTCTTC; CDR3 protein: CASSHPARASYNEQFF
CDR3 length: 14; J gene: TRBJ2-1; clone size: -; D gene: -; V gene: TRBV19; CDR3 DNA: TGTGCCAGTAGTATTGGACTAAATCGGGATGAGCAGTTCTTC; CDR3 protein: CASSIGLNRDEQFF
CDR3 length: 14; J gene: TRBJ2-2; clone size: many; D gene: TRBD1; V gene: TRBV25-1; CDR3 DNA: TGTGCCAGCACCAGGGACAGGGTTTACGGGGAGCTGTTTTTT; CDR3 protein: CASTRDRVYGELFF
CDR3 length: 13; J gene: TRBJ1-4; clone size: -; D gene: -; V gene: TRBV2; CDR3 DNA: TGTGCCAGCGGCCAGGGATCCCGTGAAAAACTGTTTTTT; CDR3 protein: CASGQGSREKLFF
CDR3 length: 13; J gene: TRBJ2-3; clone size: -; D gene: -; V gene: TRBV5-1; CDR3 DNA: TGCGCCAGCAGCCCCGGGGACACAGATACGCAGTATTTT; CDR3 protein: CASSPGDTDTQYF
CDR3 length: 14; J gene: TRBJ2-4; clone size: many; D gene: -; V gene: TRBV6-1; CDR3 DNA: TGTGCCAGCAGTGATCTAGCAGATGGAAACATTCAGTACTTC; CDR3 protein: CASSDLADGNIQYF
CDR3 length: 19; J gene: TRBJ2-3; clone size: few; D gene: TRBD2; V gene: TRBV13; CDR3 DNA: TGTGCCAGCAGCCGTGGGACTAGCGGGAGGGGGAGTACACTAGATACGCAGTATTTT; CDR3 protein: CASSRGTSGRGSTLDTQYF
CDR3 length: 15; J gene: TRBJ1-1; clone size: -; D gene: -; V gene: TRBV4-2; CDR3 DNA: TGTGCCAGCAGCCAAGATCTCTACAGCGGGACTGAAGCTTTCTTT; CDR3 protein: CASSQDLYSGTEAFF
CDR3 length: 12; J gene: TRBJ1-2; clone size: many; D gene: TRBD1; V gene: TRBV18; CDR3 DNA: TGTGCCAGCTCACCGACAGGGGTCGGCTACACCTTC; CDR3 protein: CASSPTGVGYTF
CDR3 length: 13; J gene: TRBJ2-5; clone size: few; D gene: TRBD1; V gene: TRBV6-5; CDR3 DNA: TGTGCCAGCAGGTTCGCAGGGGGAGAGACCCAGTACTTC; CDR3 protein: CASRFAGGETQYF
CDR3 length: 12; J gene: TRBJ2-1; clone size: many; D gene: -; V gene: TRBV7-2; CDR3 DNA: TGTGCCAGCAGCGGGACCTACAATGAGCAGTTCTTC; CDR3 protein: CASSGTYNEQFF
CDR3 length: 15; J gene: TRBJ2-7; clone size: -; D gene: -; V gene: TRBV7-8; CDR3 DNA: TGTGCCAGCAGCTTAGAGCGCCAGTTCTCCTACGAGCAGTACTTC; CDR3 protein: CASSLERQFSYEQYF
CDR3 length: 17; J gene: TRBJ1-3; clone size: few; D gene: TRBD1; V gene: TRBV7-8; CDR3 DNA: TGTGCCAGCAGCTTAGCAACCCAGGGGGCGGATGGAAACACCATATATTTT; CDR3 protein: CASSLATQGADGNTIYF
CDR3 length: 15; J gene: TRBJ1-1; clone size: many; D gene: -; V gene: TRBV7-2; CDR3 DNA: TGTGCCAGCAGCTATTCCGGGACGGTGAACACTGAAGCTTTCTTT; CDR3 protein: CASSYSGTVNTEAFF
CDR3 length: 14; J gene: TRBJ2-7; clone size: many; D gene: TRBD1; V gene: TRBV19; CDR3 DNA: TGTGCCAGTAAGGACAGGGCGACCTCCTACGAGCAGTACTTC; CDR3 protein: CASKDRATSYEQYF
CDR3 length: 12; J gene: TRBJ2-2; clone size: -; D gene: -; V gene: TRBV6-4; CDR3 DNA: TGTGCCAGCAGTACGGGGCCCGGGGAGCTGTTTTTT; CDR3 protein: CASSTGPGELFF
CDR3 length: 14; J gene: TRBJ1-5; clone size: few; D gene: -; V gene: TRBV2; CDR3 DNA: TGTGCCAGCAGTGAAATTCAAAGCAATCAGCCCCAGCATTTT; CDR3 protein: CASSEIQSNQPQHF
CDR3 length: 16; J gene: TRBJ2-5; clone size: -; D gene: -; V gene: TRBV5-4; CDR3 DNA: TGTGCCAGCAGCTTCCCAACGGGAGTGGATGGGGAGACCCAGTACTTC; CDR3 protein: CASSFPTGVDGETQYF
CDR3 length: 13; J gene: TRBJ2-4; clone size: few; D gene: -; V gene: TRBV5-1; CDR3 DNA: TGCGCCAGCAGCTTGTCCCAGTCTAACATTCAGTACTTC; CDR3 protein: CASSLSQSNIQYF
CDR3 length: 13; J gene: TRBJ1-2; clone size: few; D gene: -; V gene: TRBV5-1; CDR3 DNA: TGCGCCAGCAGCTTGACAGGGACGGAAGGCTACACCTTC; CDR3 protein: CASSLTGTEGYTF
CDR3 length: 15; J gene: TRBJ2-3; clone size: -; D gene: -; V gene: TRBV5-4; CDR3 DNA: TGTGCCAGCAGCTTTGGCGGGGCTGGCACAGATACGCAGTATTTT; CDR3 protein: CASSFGGAGTDTQYF
CDR3 length: 17; J gene: TRBJ1-1; clone size: -; D gene: -; V gene: TRBV7-9; CDR3 DNA: TGTGCCAGCAGCTTAGGGCGAGCTCCCGGGGGGAACACTGAAGCTTTCTTT; CDR3 protein: CASSLGRAPGGNTEAFF
CDR3 length: 14; J gene: TRBJ1-2; clone size: -; D gene: TRBD1; V gene: TRBV19; CDR3 DNA: TGTGCCAGTAAAGATCGGGACAGGGTCGAAGGCTACACCTTC; CDR3 protein: CASKDRDRVEGYTF
CDR3 length: 16; J gene: TRBJ2-5; clone size: -; D gene: -; V gene: TRBV5-8; CDR3 DNA: TGTGCCAGCAGCTCCCGTGGGCGGAGCCTACGAGAGACCCAGTACTTC; CDR3 protein: CASSSRGRSLRETQYF
CDR3 length: 12; J gene: TRBJ2-3; clone size: -; D gene: -; V gene: TRBV7-2; CDR3 DNA: TGTGCCAGCAGTCCAACGACCGGGACCTCTTATTTT; CDR3 protein: CASSPTTGTSYF
CDR3 length: 15; J gene: TRBJ2-3; clone size: many; D gene: TRBD2; V gene: TRBV7-2; CDR3 DNA: TGTGCCAGCAGCCCGTATAGCGGGACCACAGATACGCAGTATTTT; CDR3 protein: CASSPYSGTTDTQYF
CDR3 length: 15; J gene: TRBJ2-3; clone size: -; D gene: TRBD2; V gene: TRBV7-7; CDR3 DNA: TGTGCTAGCAGCCGGACTAGCGGGAGGGTAGATACGCAGTATTTT; CDR3 protein: CASSRTSGRVDTQYF
CDR3 length: 15; J gene: TRBJ1-2; clone size: -; D gene: -; V gene: TRBV6-6; CDR3 DNA: TGTGCCAGCATGGGGAGGACGGAAAGTAACTATGGCTACACCTTC; CDR3 protein: CASMGRTESNYGYTF
CDR3 length: 15; J gene: TRBJ2-2; clone size: few; D gene: -; V gene: TRBV7-3; CDR3 DNA: TGTGCCAGCAGCTTAGATGGCCAGAACACCGGGGAGCTGTTTTTT; CDR3 protein: CASSLDGQNTGELFF
CDR3 length: 15; J gene: TRBJ2-1; clone size: many; D gene: -; V gene: TRBV2; CDR3 DNA: TGTGCCAGCAGTAACCAGGTTGGGCGGGACAATGAGCAGTTCTTC; CDR3 protein: CASSNQVGRDNEQFF
CDR3 length: 13; J gene: TRBJ1-1; clone size: -; D gene: -; V gene: TRBV6-5; CDR3 DNA: TGTGCCAGCAGTTACTCGACTGGGGCTGAAGCTTTCTTT; CDR3 protein: CASSYSTGAEAFF
CDR3 length: 15; J gene: TRBJ2-5; clone size: few; D gene: -; V gene: TRBV5-6; CDR3 DNA: TGTGCCAGCAGCCTTGGGCTGGGAGGCTTGGAGACCCAGTACTTC; CDR3 protein: CASSLGLGGLETQYF
CDR3 length: 14; J gene: TRBJ1-2; clone size: many; D gene: TRBD1; V gene: TRBV18; CDR3 DNA: TGTGCCAGCTCACCCCTGGGACAGAACTATGGCTACACCTTC; CDR3 protein: CASSPLGQNYGYTF
CDR3 length: 12; J gene: TRBJ2-1; clone size: -; D gene: -; V gene: TRBV7-2; CDR3 DNA: TGTGCCAGCAGCTTTGAATTCCGAGAGCAGTTCTTC; CDR3 protein: CASSFEFREQFF
CDR3 length: 13; J gene: TRBJ1-5; clone size: few; D gene: -; V gene: TRBV2; CDR3 DNA: TGTGCCAGCAGGCCAGGGGTGGCTCAGCCCCAGCATTTT; CDR3 protein: CASRPGVAQPQHF
CDR3 length: 14; J gene: TRBJ2-1; clone size: -; D gene: TRBD1; V gene: TRBV7-3; CDR3 DNA: TGTGCCAGCAGCCCCCGCCAGGGGGCTTCTGAGCAGTTCTTC; CDR3 protein: CASSPRQGASEQFF
CDR3 length: 14; J gene: TRBJ1-2; clone size: few; D gene: -; V gene: TRBV21-1; CDR3 DNA: TGTGCCTTCCTAAGAGGAGCAGGGGAAGATGGCTACACCTTC; CDR3 protein: CAFLRGAGEDGYTF
CDR3 length: 13; J gene: TRBJ2-3; clone size: few; D gene: -; V gene: TRBV2; CDR3 DNA: TGTGCCAGCAGGGGGGCTAGCACAGATACGCAGTATTTT; CDR3 protein: CASRGASTDTQYF
CDR3 length: 15; J gene: TRBJ1-2; clone size: -; D gene: TRBD1; V gene: TRBV28; CDR3 DNA: TGTGCCAGCAGTTTACCGGGGACAGGGTCCTATGGCTACACCTTC; CDR3 protein: CASSLPGTGSYGYTF
CDR3 length: 12; J gene: TRBJ2-3; clone size: few; D gene: -; V gene: TRBV7-2; CDR3 DNA: TGTGCCAGCAGCCGGTCCGGAGATACGCAGTATTTT; CDR3 protein: CASSRSGDTQYF
CDR3 length: 12; J gene: TRBJ1-1; clone size: few; D gene: -; V gene: TRBV25-1; CDR3 DNA: TGTGCCAGCCAGTGGGGGAACACTGAAGCTTTCTTT; CDR3 protein: CASQWGNTEAFF
CDR3 length: 12; J gene: TRBJ2-4; clone size: few; D gene: TRBD2; V gene: TRBV19; CDR3 DNA: TGTGCCAGTAGTATCGGGGGGAACATTCAGTACTTC; CDR3 protein: CASSIGGNIQYF